The clone carrying this T cell receptor (beta chain) was seen a few times. 60 Vbeta and 13 Jbeta primers were used in PCR. The method was immunoSEQ multiplex PCR; TCRdb's version includes in-frame clones alone and lacks a portion of them. The sample records approximately 100,000 clones, about 68% being singletons. This entry belongs to a study of cytomegalovirus exposure and HLA in healthy donors. Germline V gene sequence: CDR1 SGHRS, CDR2 YFSETQ. The V gene lost 2 bases and the J gene lost 4 bases, with 12 bases spanning the gap. The CDR3 is made up of 14 amino acids. Material: PBMCs. This receptor was identified in a man aged 25 to 40 in good health and CMV-seropositive. This chain uses TRBV5-1 with TRBJ2-5; tentatively, D is TRBD1 (6 bases). The CDR3 sequence is CASSFGQQGETQYF. DNA of the CDR3: TGCGCCAGCAGCTTCGGACAGCAGGGAGAGACCCAGTACTTC.